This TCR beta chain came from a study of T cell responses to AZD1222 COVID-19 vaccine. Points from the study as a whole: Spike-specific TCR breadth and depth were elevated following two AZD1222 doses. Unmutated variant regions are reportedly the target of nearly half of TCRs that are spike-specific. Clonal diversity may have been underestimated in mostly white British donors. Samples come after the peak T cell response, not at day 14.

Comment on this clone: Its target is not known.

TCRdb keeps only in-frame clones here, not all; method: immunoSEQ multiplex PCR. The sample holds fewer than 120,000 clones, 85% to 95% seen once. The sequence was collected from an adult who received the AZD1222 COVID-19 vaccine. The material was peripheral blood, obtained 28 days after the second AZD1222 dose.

As DNA, the CDR3 is TGTGCCAGCACCCGATCACTAGCGGCGCCCTACAATGAGCAGTTCTTC. As protein: CASTRSLAAPYNEQFF. V is TRBV27 and J is TRBJ2-1, with TRBD2 identical over 8 bases. The CDR3 sequence is 16 residues long. The V gene end was trimmed by 7 bases and the J gene end by 2 bases; junction bases not matched to a gene: 10. The V gene's germline CDR1 is MNHEY and CDR2 SMNVEV (reference sequence).